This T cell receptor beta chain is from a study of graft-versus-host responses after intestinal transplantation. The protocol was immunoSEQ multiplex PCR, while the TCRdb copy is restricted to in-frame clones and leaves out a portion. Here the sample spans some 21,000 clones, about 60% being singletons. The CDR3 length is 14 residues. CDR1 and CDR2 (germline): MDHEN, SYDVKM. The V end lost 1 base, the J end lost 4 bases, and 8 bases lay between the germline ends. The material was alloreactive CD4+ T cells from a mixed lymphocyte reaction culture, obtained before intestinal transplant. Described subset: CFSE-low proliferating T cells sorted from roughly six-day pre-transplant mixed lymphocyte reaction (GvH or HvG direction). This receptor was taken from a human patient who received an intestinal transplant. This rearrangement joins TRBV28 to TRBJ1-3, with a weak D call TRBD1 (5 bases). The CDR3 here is CASSLYGGGNTIYF. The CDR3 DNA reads TGTGCCAGCAGTTTATACGGGGGGGGAAACACCATATATTTT.